Sequencing of this T cell receptor (beta chain) was carried out in a study of Graves' ophthalmopathy and Graves' hyperthyroidism. Study as a whole: Researchers classed hyperthyroidism as stable given no ophthalmopathy within 18 months of follow-up.

Hyperthyroidism patients had new diagnoses, durations under 2 months, and ages of 18 to 65. If patients had other autoimmune diseases, uncontrolled infections, pregnancy or lactation, they were excluded. CDR1 and CDR2 (germline): MNHEY, SMNVEV (reference sequence). V dropped 5 bases and J dropped 10 bases, with 18 bases sitting between them. This CDR3 is built from 15 residues. The authors amplified TCR beta CDR3 regions from RNA transcripts. Second-round multiplex PCR came after first-round RT-PCR with HTBI primers. From the multiplex PCR reads, TCRdb called clonotypes with MiXCR, one entry per CDR3 protein. Of about 1.1 million distinct CDR3 sequences listed, about 36% were seen once; the top ten hold around 10%.

Sequenced input: peripheral blood or thyroid tissue (not recorded which). This sequence originates from an adult man with Graves' hyperthyroidism. The V gene is TRBV27, the J gene TRBJ1-6, with D possibly TRBD1 on 6 matching bases. CDR3 sequence (DNA): TGTGCCAGCAGTCCCCGGGGGGGGCTAGCATCACCCCTCCACTTT. This sequence encodes CASSPRGGLASPLHF.